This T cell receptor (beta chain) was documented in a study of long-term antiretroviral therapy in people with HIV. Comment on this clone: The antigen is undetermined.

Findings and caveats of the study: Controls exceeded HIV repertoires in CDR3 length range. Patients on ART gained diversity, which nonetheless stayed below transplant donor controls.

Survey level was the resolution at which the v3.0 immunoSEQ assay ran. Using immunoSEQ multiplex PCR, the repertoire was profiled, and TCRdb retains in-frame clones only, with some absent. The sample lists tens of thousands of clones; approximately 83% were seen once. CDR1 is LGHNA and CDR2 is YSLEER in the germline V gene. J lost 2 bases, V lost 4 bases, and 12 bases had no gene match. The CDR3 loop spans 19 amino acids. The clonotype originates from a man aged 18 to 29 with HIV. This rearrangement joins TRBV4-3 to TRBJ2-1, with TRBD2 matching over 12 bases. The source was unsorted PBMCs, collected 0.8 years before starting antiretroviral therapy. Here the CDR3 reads CASSPRTSGAAETYNEQFF. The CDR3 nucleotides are TGCGCCAGCAGCCCTCGGACTAGCGGGGCCGCGGAAACCTACAATGAGCAGTTCTTC.